Presented here are 13 T cell receptor beta chains from one specimen sequenced in a study of T cells after yellow fever vaccination. TCRdb re-derived calls from the 5' RACE reads in MiXCR, one entry per CDR3 protein. The table has over 300,000 distinct CDR3 sequences, 4.1% seen once. This specimen consisted of PBMCs, obtained 5 days after the yellow fever booster vaccination. These receptors came from a man between 18 and 29 years old who received the YFV17D yellow fever vaccine.

The V gene is TRBV4-1, the J gene TRBJ2-5, with D uncertain. CDR3 length: 13 residues. The V gene's germline CDR1 is MGHRA and CDR2 YSYEKL. V was clipped by 2 bases and J by 1 base, with 5 bases between them. This chain's CDR3 is CASSQRLQETQYF. The DNA of the CDR3 is TGCGCCAGCAGCCAACGGCTCCAAGAGACCCAGTACTTC.

This clonotype was recorded at least ten times. The gene calls are TRBV12-3 or TRBV12-4 and TRBJ2-1; no clear D gene. V was trimmed by 2 bases and J by 3 bases, leaving 8 bases between them. The CDR3 runs 14 residues. CDR3 loop: CASSLRRIYNEQFF. The CDR3 coding sequence is TGTGCCAGCAGTTTACGCCGGATCTACAATGAGCAGTTCTTC.

This clonotype was seen ten or more times. The V gene is TRBV27, the J gene TRBJ2-5; D not certain. Germline CDR1 is MNHEY and CDR2 is SMNVEV (reference sequence). The CDR3 sequence is 12 residues long. V gave up 10 bases and J gave up 4 bases, with 13 bases separating them. The CDR3 is CANLTPLETQYF. CDR3 DNA: TGTGCCAACTTAACACCCTTAGAGACCCAGTACTTC.

The table lists this clonotype with many counts. V usage is TRBV6-2 or TRBV6-3 and J usage is TRBJ2-3; 7 bases align to TRBD2. CDR3 length: 13 amino acids. V was pared by 5 bases and J by 1 base, with 0 bases of the junction left unmatched. Germline assignment: CDR1 MNHEY and CDR2 SVGEGT. The CDR3 coding sequence is TGTGCCAGCAGTGCGGGGGGCACAGATACGCAGTATTTT. Translation: CASSAGGTDTQYF.

The chain joins TRBV20-1 to TRBJ1-1; D gene ambiguous. Trimming cost V 5 bases and J 2 bases, with 15 bases left between them. Per germline, CDR1 DFQATT and CDR2 SNEGSKA (reference sequence). The CDR3 is 14 amino acids. CDR3 coding DNA: TGCAGTGCTTACCCAAGAGGCCGTAACACTGAAGCTTTCTTT. Protein product: CSAYPRGRNTEAFF.

This clonotype was picked up a small number of times. This sequence joins TRBV5-1 and TRBJ2-7; D perhaps matches TRBD2 (6 bases). V was pared by 0 bases and J by 1 base, with 17 bases between. CDR3 length equals 17 residues. The germline gives CDR1 SGHRS, CDR2 YFSETQ. The CDR3 sequence is CASSLDPRGALSYEQYF. CDR3 bases: TGCGCCAGCAGCTTGGACCCTCGCGGGGCTCTTTCCTACGAGCAGTACTTC.

This clonotype was picked up a small number of times. This chain uses TRBV6-2 or TRBV6-3 with TRBJ2-1; 7 positions match TRBD1. Germline CDR1 is MNHEY and CDR2 is SVGEGT. Losses at the gene ends were 0 bases for V and 2 bases for J; bases not matched to a gene: 13. The CDR3 runs 19 residues. The CDR3: CASSYSRDSYGFTYNEQFF. CDR3 bases: TGTGCCAGCAGTTACTCGAGGGACAGCTACGGGTTTACCTACAATGAGCAGTTCTTC.

This clonotype was counted many times. The chain has TRBV7-2 and TRBJ2-3; 9 nucleotides line up with TRBD2. CDR3 size: 15 residues. Germline V gene sequence: CDR1 SGHTA, CDR2 FQGNSA. V was pared by 5 bases and J by 7 bases, with 10 bases of the junction left unmatched. The CDR3 nucleotides read TGTGCCAGCAGCGATCCGGGACTAGCAATGAATACGCAGTATTTT. It codes for CASSDPGLAMNTQYF.

This clonotype was detected many times. J is TRBJ2-5 and V is TRBV20-1, with 14 bases lining up with TRBD2. The germline V gene has CDR1 DFQATT and CDR2 SNEGSKA (reference sequence). The CDR3 has 14 residues. Trimming removed 5 bases from V and 5 bases from J; junction bases left unmatched: 4. The CDR3 region is CSAETSGGAETQYF. CDR3 DNA: TGCAGTGCTGAGACTAGCGGGGGGGCGGAGACCCAGTACTTC.

The table lists this clonotype with a few counts. The chain links TRBV7-9 to TRBJ2-7; TRBD1 is a possible D gene (5 bases). Germline values: CDR1 SEHNR, CDR2 FQNEAQ (reference sequence). The CDR3 has 13 residues. V gave up 6 bases and J gave up 2 bases, with 11 bases separating them. CDR3 region: CASRPVGPYEQYF. CDR3 in DNA: TGTGCCAGCAGGCCAGTGGGGCCCTACGAGCAGTACTTC.

This clonotype was observed many times. The gene calls are TRBV20-1 and TRBJ2-7; D unclear. The V gene lost 0 bases and the J gene lost 3 bases, with 18 bases spanning the gap. The CDR3 spans 16 residues. The V gene's germline CDR1 is DFQATT and CDR2 SNEGSKA (reference sequence). The DNA of the CDR3 is TGCAGTGCTAGAGATTCCACCGATCGAACTTACTACGAGCAGTACGTC. This translates into CSARDSTDRTYYEQYV.

This clonotype has at least ten counts. The chain has TRBV7-6 and TRBJ1-5; 8 bases map to TRBD1. J lost 6 bases, V lost 5 bases, and 9 bases had no gene match. The CDR3 is made up of 15 amino acids. Per the germline V gene, CDR1 is SGHVS and CDR2 is FNYEAQ. CDR3 protein: CASSRRQGYGQPQHF. For the CDR3, the DNA is TGTGCCAGCAGCCGACGACAGGGGTACGGTCAGCCCCAGCATTTT.

This clonotype was detected ten times or more. The gene calls are TRBV7-2 and TRBJ2-5; D not resolved. V lost 2 bases to trimming and J lost 4 bases, with 5 bases between them. CDR3 length: 12 amino acids. Germline lookup yields CDR1 SGHTA and CDR2 FQGNSA. CDR3 in DNA: TGTGCCAGCAGCTTATTTTCAGAGACCCAGTACTTC. Encoded protein: CASSLFSETQYF.